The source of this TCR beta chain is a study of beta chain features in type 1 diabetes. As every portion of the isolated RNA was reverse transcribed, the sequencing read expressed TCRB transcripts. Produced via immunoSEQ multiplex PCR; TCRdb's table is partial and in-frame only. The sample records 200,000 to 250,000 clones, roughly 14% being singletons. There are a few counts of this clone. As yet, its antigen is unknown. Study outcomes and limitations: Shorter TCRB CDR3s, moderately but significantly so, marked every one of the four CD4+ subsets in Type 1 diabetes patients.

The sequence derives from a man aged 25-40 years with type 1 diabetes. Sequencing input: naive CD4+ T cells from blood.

CDR3 residues: CASSQDLMTVRYGYTF. The CDR3 region has the DNA TGTGCCAGCAGCCAAGATCTGATGACAGTCCGCTATGGCTACACCTTC. The chain carries TRBV4-2 and TRBJ1-2; D is possibly TRBD1 (5 bases). V was shortened by 0 bases and J by 4 bases, with 15 bases between the two germline ends. This CDR3 is built from 16 residues. Looked up from germline, CDR1 is LGHNA and CDR2 is YNFKEQ.